Listed below are T cell receptor beta chains from one sample, sequenced in a study of post-analysis software for immune sequencing data. TCRdb reanalysed the PCR reads using MiXCR and keeps one entry per CDR3 protein. The data contain about 500,000 distinct CDR3 sequences, around 40% of them seen just once; the ten biggest clones take up 12%. The sequenced sample consisted of blood. The receptor source for this set is a girl aged 10-17 years with multiple sclerosis. Both conserved end residues are part of each CDR3. The D gene is left open where the match is weak. Expanded clones get a size class; other rows say once, few or many, or leave the size out.

>few|TRBV6-2/TRBV6-3|TRBJ2-4|TRBD2|17
CASSYSTSVLAKNIQYF
TGTGCCAGCAGTTACTCGACTAGCGTTCTAGCCAAAAACATTCAGTACTTC
>few|TRBV7-9|TRBJ1-2|-|14
CASSLGSGTYGYTF
TGTGCCAGCAGCTTAGGTTCTGGGACCTATGGCTACACCTTC
>few|TRBV29-1|TRBJ2-7|-|14
CSVASAGDPYEQYF
TGCAGCGTGGCTTCGGCAGGGGATCCCTACGAGCAGTACTTC
>-|TRBV13|TRBJ2-7|-|14
CASSLGAAYNEQYF
TGTGCCAGCAGCTTAGGGGCAGCCTACAATGAGCAGTACTTC
>-|TRBV27|TRBJ2-2|-|15
CASSDGPTATGELFF
TGTGCCAGCAGCGACGGTCCGACAGCCACCGGGGAGCTGTTTTTT
>-|TRBV7-3|TRBJ2-3|TRBD2|15
CASSISGRAADTQYF
TGTGCCAGCAGCATTAGCGGGAGGGCCGCAGATACGCAGTATTTT
>-|TRBV28|TRBJ1-2|TRBD1|16
CASSFPGGQGPSGYTF
TGTGCCAGCAGTTTCCCAGGGGGACAGGGGCCTAGTGGCTACACCTTC
>few|TRBV29-1|TRBJ2-7|-|14
CSAAQGWALYEQYF
TGCAGCGCCGCACAGGGCTGGGCCCTTTACGAGCAGTACTTC
>-|TRBV3-1|TRBJ2-7|-|14
CASSQGLVRDEQYF
TGTGCCAGCAGCCAAGGACTAGTCCGAGACGAGCAGTACTTC
>few|TRBV7-3|TRBJ2-5|-|17
CASSPFSSPEDQETQYF
TGTGCCAGCAGCCCCTTTAGTTCTCCAGAGGACCAAGAGACCCAGTACTTC